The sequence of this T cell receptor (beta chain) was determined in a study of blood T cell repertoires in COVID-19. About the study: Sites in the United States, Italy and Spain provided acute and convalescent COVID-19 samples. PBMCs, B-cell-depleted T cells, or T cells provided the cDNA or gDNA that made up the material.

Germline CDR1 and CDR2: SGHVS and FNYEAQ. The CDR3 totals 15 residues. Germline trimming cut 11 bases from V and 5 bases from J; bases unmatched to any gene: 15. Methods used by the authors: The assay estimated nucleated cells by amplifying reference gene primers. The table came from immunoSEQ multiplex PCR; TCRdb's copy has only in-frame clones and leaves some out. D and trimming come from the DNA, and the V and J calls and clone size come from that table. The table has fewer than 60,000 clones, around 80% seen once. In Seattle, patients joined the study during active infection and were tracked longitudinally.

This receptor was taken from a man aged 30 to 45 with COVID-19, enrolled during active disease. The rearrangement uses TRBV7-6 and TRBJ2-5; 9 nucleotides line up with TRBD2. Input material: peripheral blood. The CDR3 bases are TGTGCCGGCGCGAGGAATAGCGGGAGTAGGGAGACCCAGTACTTC. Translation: CAGARNSGSRETQYF. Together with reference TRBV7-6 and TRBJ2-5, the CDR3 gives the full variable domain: GAGVSQSPRYKVTKRGQDVALRCDPISGHVSLYWYRQALGQGPEFLTYFNYEAQQDKSGLPNDRFSAERPEGSISTLTIQRTEQRDSAMYRCAGARNSGSRETQYFGPGTRLLVL.